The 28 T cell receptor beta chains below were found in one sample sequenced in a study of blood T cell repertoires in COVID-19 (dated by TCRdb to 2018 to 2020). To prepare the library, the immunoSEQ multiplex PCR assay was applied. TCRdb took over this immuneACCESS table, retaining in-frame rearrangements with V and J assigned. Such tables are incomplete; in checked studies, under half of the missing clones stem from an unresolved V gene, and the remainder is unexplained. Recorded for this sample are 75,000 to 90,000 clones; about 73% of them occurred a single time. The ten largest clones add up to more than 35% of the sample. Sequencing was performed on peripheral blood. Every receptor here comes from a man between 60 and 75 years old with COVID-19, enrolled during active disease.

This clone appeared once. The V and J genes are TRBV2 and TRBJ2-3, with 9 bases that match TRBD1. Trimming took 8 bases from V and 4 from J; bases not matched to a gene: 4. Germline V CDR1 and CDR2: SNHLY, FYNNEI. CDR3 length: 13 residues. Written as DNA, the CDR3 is TGTGCCAGCCTACAGGGGGCTGCAGATACGCAGTATTTT. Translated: CASLQGAADTQYF.

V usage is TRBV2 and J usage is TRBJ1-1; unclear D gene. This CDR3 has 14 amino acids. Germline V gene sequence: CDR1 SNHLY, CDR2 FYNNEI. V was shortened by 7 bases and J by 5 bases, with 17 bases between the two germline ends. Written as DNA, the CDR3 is TGTGCCAGCACTGTTTTCGTCGGCGGGACTGAAGCTTTCTTT. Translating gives CASTVFVGGTEAFF.

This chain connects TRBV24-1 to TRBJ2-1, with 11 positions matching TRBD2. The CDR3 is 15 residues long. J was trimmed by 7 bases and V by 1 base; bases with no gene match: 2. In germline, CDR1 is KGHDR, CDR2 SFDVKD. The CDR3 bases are TGTGCCACCAGTGATTTCACTAGCGGGGGTAATGAGCAGTTCTTC. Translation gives CATSDFTSGGNEQFF.

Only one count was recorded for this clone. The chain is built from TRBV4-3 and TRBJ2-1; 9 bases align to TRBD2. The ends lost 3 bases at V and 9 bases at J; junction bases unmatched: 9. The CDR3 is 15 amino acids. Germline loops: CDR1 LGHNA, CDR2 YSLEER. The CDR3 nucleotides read TGCGCCAGCAGCCAGGGCCTAGCGGGACGGAGTGAGCAGTTCTTC. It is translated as CASSQGLAGRSEQFF.

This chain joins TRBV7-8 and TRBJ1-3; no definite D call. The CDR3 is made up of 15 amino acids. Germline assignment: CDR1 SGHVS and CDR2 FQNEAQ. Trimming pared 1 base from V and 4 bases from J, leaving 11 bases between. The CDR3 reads CASSLGTGSGNTIYF. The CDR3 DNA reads TGTGCCAGCAGCTTAGGTACGGGGTCCGGAAACACCATATATTTT. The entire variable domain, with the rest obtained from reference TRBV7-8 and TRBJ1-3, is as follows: GAGVSQSPRYKVAKRGQDVALRCDPISGHVSLFWYQQALGQGPEFLTYFQNEAQLDKSGLPSDRFFAERPEGSVSTLKIQRTQQEDSAVYLCASSLGTGSGNTIYFGEGSWLTVV.

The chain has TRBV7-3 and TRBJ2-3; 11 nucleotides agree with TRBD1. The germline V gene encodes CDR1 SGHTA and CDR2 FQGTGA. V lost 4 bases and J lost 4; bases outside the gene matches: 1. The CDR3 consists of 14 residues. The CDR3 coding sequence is TGTGCCAGCAGCTGGGACAGGGGGTCAGATACGCAGTATTTT. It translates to CASSWDRGSDTQYF.

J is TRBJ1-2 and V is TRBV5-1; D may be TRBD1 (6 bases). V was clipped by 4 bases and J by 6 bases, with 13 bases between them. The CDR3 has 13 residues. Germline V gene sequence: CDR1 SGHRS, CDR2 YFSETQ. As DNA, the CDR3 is TGCGCCAGCAGCCCGGACAGTCTCAATGGCTACACCTTC. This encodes CASSPDSLNGYTF.

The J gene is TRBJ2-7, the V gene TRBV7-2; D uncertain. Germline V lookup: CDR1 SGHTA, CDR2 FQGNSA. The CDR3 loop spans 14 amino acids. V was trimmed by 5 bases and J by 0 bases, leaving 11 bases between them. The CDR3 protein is CASSLTRNSYEQYF. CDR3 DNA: TGTGCCAGCAGCCTCACGCGCAACTCCTACGAGCAGTACTTC.

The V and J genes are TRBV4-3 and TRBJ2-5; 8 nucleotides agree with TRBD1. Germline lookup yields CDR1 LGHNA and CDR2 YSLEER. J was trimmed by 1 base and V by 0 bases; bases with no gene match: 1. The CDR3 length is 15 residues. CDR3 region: CASSQDGQGQETQYF. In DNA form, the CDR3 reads TGCGCCAGCAGCCAAGATGGACAGGGCCAAGAGACCCAGTACTTC.

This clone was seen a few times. The chain's CDR3 is CASSQRRRGQGYNEQFF. In nucleotides, the CDR3 is TGTGCCAGCAGCCAGCGGCGCCGGGGACAGGGCTACAATGAGCAGTTCTTC. The rearrangement uses TRBV3-1 (or the pseudogene TRBV3-2) and TRBJ2-1; 9 nucleotides agree with TRBD1. The CDR3 runs 17 residues. The germline gives CDR1 LGHDT, CDR2 YNNKEL (reference sequence). With V trimmed by 3 bases and J by 3 bases, 9 bases remained unmatched.

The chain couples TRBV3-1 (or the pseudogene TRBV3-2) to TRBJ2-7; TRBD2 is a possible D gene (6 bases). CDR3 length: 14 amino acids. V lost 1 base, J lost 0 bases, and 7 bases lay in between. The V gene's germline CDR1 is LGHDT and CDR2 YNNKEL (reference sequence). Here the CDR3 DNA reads TGTGCCAGCAGCCAAGGGGGGGTCTCCTACGAGCAGTACTTC. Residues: CASSQGGVSYEQYF.

The CDR3 sequence: CASSQEPSGATEQYF. CDR3 nucleotides: TGCGCCAGCAGCCAAGAGCCTAGCGGGGCCACCGAGCAGTACTTC. This chain links TRBV4-3 with TRBJ2-7; TRBD2 matches 9 bases. The germline CDR1 and CDR2 sequences are LGHNA and YSLEER. J was trimmed by 6 bases and V by 0 bases; bases with no gene match: 6. CDR3 length: 15 amino acids.

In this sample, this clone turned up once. In nucleotides, the CDR3 is TGTGCCTGGATTTACGGGAGGGGAACTGAAGCTTTCTTT. Protein product: CAWIYGRGTEAFF. The V call is TRBV30, the J call TRBJ1-1, with D perhaps TRBD1 (5 bases). V lost 4 bases to trimming and J lost 5 bases, with 14 bases between them. This CDR3 has 13 residues. Germline assignment: CDR1 GTSNPN and CDR2 SVGIG (reference sequence). The full variable domain, in which reference TRBV30 and TRBJ1-1 provide the parts outside the CDR3, is SQTIHQWPATLVQPVGSPLSLECTVEGTSNPNLYWYRQAAGRGLQLLFYSVGIGQISSEVPQNLSASRPQDRQFILSSKKLLLSDSGFYLCAWIYGRGTEAFFGQGTRLTVV.

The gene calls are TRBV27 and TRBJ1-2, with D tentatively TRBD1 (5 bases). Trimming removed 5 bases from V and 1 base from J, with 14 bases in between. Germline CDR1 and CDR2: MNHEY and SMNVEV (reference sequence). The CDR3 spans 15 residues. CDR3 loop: CASSPRGTLNYGYTF. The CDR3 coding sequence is TGTGCCAGCAGTCCGCGGGGGACCCTTAACTATGGCTACACCTTC.

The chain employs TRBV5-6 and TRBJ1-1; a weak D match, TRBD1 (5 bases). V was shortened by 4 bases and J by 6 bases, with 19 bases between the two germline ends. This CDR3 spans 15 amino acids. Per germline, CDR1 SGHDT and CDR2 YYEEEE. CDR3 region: CASSMPRDPFSEAFF. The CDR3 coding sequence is TGTGCCAGCAGCATGCCCAGGGATCCTTTCTCTGAAGCTTTCTTT.

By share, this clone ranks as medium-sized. CDR3 amino acids: CASSLVGEQYF. As DNA, the CDR3 is TGTGCCAGCAGCTTAGTCGGCGAGCAGTACTTC. The rearrangement uses TRBV7-9 and TRBJ2-7; D is undetermined. Germline V lookup: CDR1 SEHNR, CDR2 FQNEAQ (reference sequence). The CDR3 has 11 amino acids. V shed 1 base and J shed 6 bases, with 4 bases lying between them.

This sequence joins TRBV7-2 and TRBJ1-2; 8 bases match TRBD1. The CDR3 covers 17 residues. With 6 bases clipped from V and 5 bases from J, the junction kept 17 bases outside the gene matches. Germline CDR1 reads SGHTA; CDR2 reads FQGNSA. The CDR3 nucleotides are TGTGCCAGCAGTCGGCAATCGACAGGGGCCACAGGTTATGGCTACACCTTC. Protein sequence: CASSRQSTGATGYGYTF.

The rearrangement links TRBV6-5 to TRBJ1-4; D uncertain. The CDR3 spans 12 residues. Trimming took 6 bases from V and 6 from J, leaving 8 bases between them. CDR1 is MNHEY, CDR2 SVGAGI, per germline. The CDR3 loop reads CASSRVDEKLFF. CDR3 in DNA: TGTGCCAGCAGCCGGGTGGATGAAAAACTGTTTTTT.

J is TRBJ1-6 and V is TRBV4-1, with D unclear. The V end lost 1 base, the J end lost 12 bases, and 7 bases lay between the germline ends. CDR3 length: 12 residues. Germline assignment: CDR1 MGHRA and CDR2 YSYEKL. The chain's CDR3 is CASSQVGVPLHF. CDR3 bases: TGCGCCAGCAGCCAAGTGGGAGTACCCCTCCACTTT.

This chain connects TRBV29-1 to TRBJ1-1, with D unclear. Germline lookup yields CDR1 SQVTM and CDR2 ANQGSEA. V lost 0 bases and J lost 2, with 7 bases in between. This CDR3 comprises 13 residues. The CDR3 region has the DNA TGCAGCGTTGAAGAGGGCGCTAACACTGAAGCTTTCTTT. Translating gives CSVEEGANTEAFF.

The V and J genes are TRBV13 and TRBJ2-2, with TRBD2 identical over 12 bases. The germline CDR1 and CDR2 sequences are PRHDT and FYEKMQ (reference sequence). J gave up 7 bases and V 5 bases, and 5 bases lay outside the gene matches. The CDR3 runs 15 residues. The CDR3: CASSASGGAGGELFF. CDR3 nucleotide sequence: TGTGCCAGCAGCGCTAGCGGGGGGGCTGGCGGGGAGCTGTTTTTT.

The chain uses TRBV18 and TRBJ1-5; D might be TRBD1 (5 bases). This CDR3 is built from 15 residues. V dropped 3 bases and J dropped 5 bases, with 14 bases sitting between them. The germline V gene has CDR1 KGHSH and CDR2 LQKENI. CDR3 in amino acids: CASSPLGGTDQPQHF. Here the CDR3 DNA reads TGTGCCAGCTCACCCCTGGGGGGGACCGATCAGCCCCAGCATTTT.

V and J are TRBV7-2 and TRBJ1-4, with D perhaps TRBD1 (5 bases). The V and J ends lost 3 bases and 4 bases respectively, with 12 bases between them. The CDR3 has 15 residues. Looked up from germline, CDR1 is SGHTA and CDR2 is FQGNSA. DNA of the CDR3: TGTGCCAGCAGCTTGTCCGGGGGTCTTAATGAAAAACTGTTTTTT. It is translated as CASSLSGGLNEKLFF.

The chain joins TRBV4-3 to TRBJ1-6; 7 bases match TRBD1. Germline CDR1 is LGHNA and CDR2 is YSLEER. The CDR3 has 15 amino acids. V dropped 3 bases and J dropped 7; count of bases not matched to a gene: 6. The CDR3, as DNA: TGCGCCAGCAGCCAGTTGACAGGGCGCAATTCACCCCTCCACTTT. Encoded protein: CASSQLTGRNSPLHF.

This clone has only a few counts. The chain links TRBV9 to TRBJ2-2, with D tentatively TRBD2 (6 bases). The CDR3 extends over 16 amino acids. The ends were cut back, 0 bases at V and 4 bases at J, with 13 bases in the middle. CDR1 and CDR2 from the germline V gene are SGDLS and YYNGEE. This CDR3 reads CASSVATTSSTGELFF. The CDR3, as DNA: TGTGCCAGCAGCGTAGCCACGACTAGTAGCACCGGGGAGCTGTTTTTT.

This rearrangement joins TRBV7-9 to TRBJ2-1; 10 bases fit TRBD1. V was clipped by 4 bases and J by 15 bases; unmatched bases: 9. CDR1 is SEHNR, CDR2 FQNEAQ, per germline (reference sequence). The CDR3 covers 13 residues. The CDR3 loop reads CASSSPDRGRRFF. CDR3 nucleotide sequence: TGTGCCAGCAGCTCCCCGGACAGGGGGAGGCGGTTCTTC. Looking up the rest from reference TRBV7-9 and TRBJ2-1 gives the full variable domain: DTGVSQNPRHKITKRGQNVTFRCDPISEHNRLYWYRQTLGQGPEFLTYFQNEAQLEKSRLLSDRFSAERPKGSFSTLEIQRTEQGDSAMYLCASSSPDRGRRFFGPGTRLTVL.

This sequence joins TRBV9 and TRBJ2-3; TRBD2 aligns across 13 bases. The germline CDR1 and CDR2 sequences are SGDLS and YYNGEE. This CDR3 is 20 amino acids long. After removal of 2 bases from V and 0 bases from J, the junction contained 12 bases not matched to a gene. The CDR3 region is CASSVLPATSGGKSTDTQYF. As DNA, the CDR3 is TGTGCCAGCAGCGTCTTGCCTGCGACTAGCGGGGGGAAGAGCACAGATACGCAGTATTTT. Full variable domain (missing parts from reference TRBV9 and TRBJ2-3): DSGVTQTPKHLITATGQRVTLRCSPRSGDLSVYWYQQSLDQGLQFLIQYYNGEERAKGNILERFSAQQFPDLHSELNLSSLELGDSALYFCASSVLPATSGGKSTDTQYFGPGTRLTVL.

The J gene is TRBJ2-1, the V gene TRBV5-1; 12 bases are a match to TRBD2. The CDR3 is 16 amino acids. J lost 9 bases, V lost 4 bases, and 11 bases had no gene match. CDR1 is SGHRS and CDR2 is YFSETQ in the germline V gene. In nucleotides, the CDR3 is TGCGCCAGCAGCAGCCGAACTAGCGGGGGGCCGGGTGAGCAGTTCTTC. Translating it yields CASSSRTSGGPGEQFF.